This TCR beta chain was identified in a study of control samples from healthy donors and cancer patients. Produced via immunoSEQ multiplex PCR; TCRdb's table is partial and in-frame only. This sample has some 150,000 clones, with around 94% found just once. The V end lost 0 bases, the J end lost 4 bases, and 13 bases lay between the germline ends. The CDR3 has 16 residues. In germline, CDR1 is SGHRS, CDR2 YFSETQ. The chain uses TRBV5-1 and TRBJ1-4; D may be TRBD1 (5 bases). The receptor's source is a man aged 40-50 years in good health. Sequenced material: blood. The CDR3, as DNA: TGCGCCAGCAGCTTGGGGACAACGCGCCGTAATGAAAAACTGTTTTTT. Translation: CASSLGTTRRNEKLFF.